The present entry profiles one T cell receptor (beta chain) with its context. The antigen it binds to is not known. The input lacks base qualities; no much larger clone sits a single base away. From the cysteine up to the phenylalanine, the CDR3 has a length of 13 residues. The only DNA kept is the CDR3, 39 bases in frame from the first base. Trimming leaves V shorter by 9 bases and J shorter by 2 bases, with the junction holding 5 bases beyond the gene matches. In the germline V gene (reference sequence), CDR1 corresponds to LNHDA and CDR2 to SQIVND. Healthy HIV-negative adults with no recently reported acute infections or vaccinations were included as donors. All donors were Caucasian adults living in Nashville, Tennessee, USA. CD8 memory samples combined magnetically selected CD45RO+ cells with CCR7-negative CD45RA+ effector memory (TemRA) cells. Blood was obtained by leukapheresis, after which PBMCs were separated by Ficoll-Histopaque density gradient centrifugation and cryopreserved in liquid nitrogen vapor phase. Purity and quantity of every magnetically sorted T cell population were checked by analytical flow cytometry. Genomic DNA was isolated from every sorted fraction and measured by UV absorbance on a Nanodrop 2000c.

These data are taken from a study of shared clonotypes between healthy human individuals (dated by TCRdb to 2020 to 2021). In terms of the full investigation: A couple of women and a few men aged 18 to 49 years were included in the cohort. The study deeply sequenced blood TCR repertoires of several healthy adults to estimate repertoire size and the extent of clonotype sharing between individuals. For each donor, CD4 naive and CD4 memory were each given three plates, CD8 naive was given two plates, and CD8 memory was given one plate. Between about 0.9 and 8.9 billion PBMCs per donor were obtained by leukapheresis. Different laboratories and diverse techniques were used to prepare libraries and sequence TCR repertoires, to increase sequencing depth and limit assay-specific biases. The paper's findings and limits, for the study overall: Sampling was restricted to blood, and TCR repertoires in tissue are likely to differ from TCR repertoires in blood. Across a few donors, roughly 5.4% of naive CD4, roughly 3.8% of naive CD8, 2% to 2.5% of memory CD4, and about 0.44% of memory CD8 clonotypes were shared. Because the study included a small number of donors, the genetic and exposure-history diversity represented was limited. Based on pairwise subsampling, the degree of clonotype sharing among donors was expected to be affected by sequencing depth. Naive subsets generally had larger estimated clonotype richness than memory subsets did. Rarefaction of sorted-subset datasets indicated incomplete sequencing despite the large sequencing depth. Higher generation probabilities were observed for clonotypes shared by all four sorted-subset donors than for non-shared clonotypes.

Using the deep immunoSEQ assay, TCR CDR3 regions were amplified from genomic DNA by multiplex PCR. Genomic DNA extracted from each cell subset was distributed evenly over all wells of several immunoSEQ 96-well plates, and each plate served as one replicate. For sorted subsets, 150 to 200 ng genomic DNA, equal to 30,000 to 35,000 T cell genomes, was loaded into each replicate PCR. The purified libraries were quantified using a Qubit 3.0 fluorometer, sized with a Bioanalyzer 2100, and then quantified again using the KAPA Library Quantification kit. Each immunoSEQ 96-well plate was sequenced on its own single-read 150-cycle Illumina NextSeq 550 flow cell. In the paper's pipeline: Because only junctional sequences without quality scores were contained in the immunoSEQ output, filtering matching that applied to full-length reads could not be performed. To assign V/J genes and CDR3, sequences were annotated using PyIR, a Python wrapper for IgBLAST v1.9, with IMGT germline references. Reads were removed for weak V/J assignments (E-value above 1e-6), missing CDR3, stop codons, out-of-frame junctions, or ambiguous translated residues. V3J clonotypes were defined by identical inferred V gene, J gene, and CDR3 amino acid sequence. Percentage overlap between repertoires was calculated by dividing the number of shared unique clonotypes by the size of the smaller repertoire. Three approaches were used to assess repertoire richness: RTK rarefaction, the Chao1 estimator, and Recon v2.1 estimates of unobserved clonotypes. For all TCRbeta clonotypes obtained by the gDNA method from a handful of donors, generation probabilities were computed with OLGA. TCRdb mirrors the immuneACCESS table, restricted to in-frame sequences. Some clones are absent from its copies; in checked studies, under half trace to an unresolved V gene, and the reason for the others is unknown. Clone size and the V and J calls come from that table; the DNA yielded D and trimming. This sample comprises 98,000 or so clones, 68% of them detected only once. The ten largest clonotypes hold approximately 24% of the sample.

The sequence derives from a woman aged 30 to 39 in good health. The sample comprised memory CD8+ T cells sorted from blood. The cell subset or site label here, explained by the study, means: CD45RO+ cells pooled with CCR7-negative TemRA cells. This chain joins TRBV19 to TRBJ2-5, and 8 junctional nucleotides match TRBD1. CDR3 reads: CASRDRRQETQYF. The DNA sequence is TGTGCCAGCAGGGACAGGCGACAAGAGACCCAGTACTTC.